This T cell receptor (beta chain) was recorded in a study of cytomegalovirus exposure and HLA in healthy donors. Regarding the study as a whole: Researchers reported in a later analysis that a missense DCLRE1C variant was tied to TCR beta V- and J-gene trimming.

Researchers ran the PCR with 60 Vbeta and 13 Jbeta primers. Profiled with immunoSEQ multiplex PCR; TCRdb holds only in-frame clones, not every one. The data contain 210,000 or so clones, more than 75% of them singletons. V lost 6 bases to trimming and J lost 8 bases; unmatched junction nucleotides: 8. CDR1 and CDR2 (germline): SGDLS, YYNGEE. The CDR3 totals 14 residues. For this clone: Its antigen is still unknown.

The sequenced material came from PBMCs. The sequence derives from a human donor in good health. The chain carries TRBV9 and TRBJ2-7, with 13 bases matching TRBD2. The CDR3: CASTPTSGGWKQYF. The CDR3 nucleotides are TGTGCCAGCACCCCGACTAGCGGGGGGTGGAAGCAGTACTTC.